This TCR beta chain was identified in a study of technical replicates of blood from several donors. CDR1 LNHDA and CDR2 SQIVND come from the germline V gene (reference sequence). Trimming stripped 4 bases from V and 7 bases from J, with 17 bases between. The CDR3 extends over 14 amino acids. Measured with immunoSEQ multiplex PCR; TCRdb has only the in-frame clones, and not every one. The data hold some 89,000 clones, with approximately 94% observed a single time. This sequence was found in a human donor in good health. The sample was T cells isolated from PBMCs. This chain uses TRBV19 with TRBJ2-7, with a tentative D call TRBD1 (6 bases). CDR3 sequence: CASSTPGDIVEQYF. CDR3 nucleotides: TGTGCCAGTAGTACTCCCGGGGACATTGTAGAGCAGTACTTC.